The 23 T cell receptor beta chains listed next were all sequenced from one sample in a study of shared T cell receptors in the human thymus. Sequenced by immunoSEQ multiplex PCR; TCRdb stores in-frame clones only, minus some. The sample includes over 650,000 clones, approximately 89% of them seen just once. This same sample was also taken into another study, of human thymus T cells.

Sequenced material: thymocytes. These receptors came from a boy less than two years old with a congenital heart defect.

The V and J genes are TRBV11-2 and TRBJ2-3; possible D gene TRBD1, 6 bases. Germline V gene data show CDR1 as SGHAT and CDR2 as FQNNGV. This CDR3 is 15 amino acids long. V shed 7 bases and J shed 2 bases, with 16 bases lying between them. As DNA, the CDR3 is TGTGCCAGCATGCGTCGTGGGGGCCACACAGATACGCAGTATTTT. It encodes CASMRRGGHTDTQYF.

V usage is TRBV28 and J usage is TRBJ2-2, with TRBD1 matching 8 bases. This CDR3 has 16 residues. V was pared by 6 bases and J by 2 bases, with 8 bases of the junction left unmatched. Germline CDR1 MDHEN, CDR2 SYDVKM. CDR3 amino acids: CASSFAGGFNTGELFF. The CDR3, as DNA: TGTGCCAGCAGCTTCGCAGGGGGCTTCAACACCGGGGAGCTGTTTTTT.

The chain is built from TRBV10-3 and TRBJ2-5; TRBD2 matches at 8 bases. Germline assignment: CDR1 ENHRY and CDR2 SYGVKD. V lost 2 bases to trimming and J lost 3 bases; unmatched junction nucleotides: 14. The CDR3 is 18 residues long. Written as DNA, the CDR3 is TGTGCCATCAGTGAGGATCGGGAGGGCCGTTTATCAGAAGAGACCCAGTACTTC. Protein sequence: CAISEDREGRLSEETQYF.

DNA of the CDR3: TGTGCCTGGAGTGTACCCGGGACAGCGAACATGGATCCCCAGCATTTT. This encodes CAWSVPGTANMDPQHF. The V gene is TRBV30, the J gene TRBJ1-5, with 7 bases lining up with TRBD1. V shed 0 bases, J shed 10 bases, and the junction held 15 bases outside the gene matches. The length of the CDR3 is 16 residues. Germline-derived CDR1 and CDR2 are GTSNPN and SVGIG (reference sequence).

The CDR3 DNA reads TGCGCCAGCAGCTTGATGACAGGTCCAAACACCGGGGAGCTGTTTTTT. It codes for CASSLMTGPNTGELFF. This chain joins TRBV5-1 and TRBJ2-2; maybe TRBD1 (6 bases). Trimming left V 1 base short and J 2 bases short, with 12 bases between. The CDR3 sequence is 16 residues long. Germline loops: CDR1 SGHRS, CDR2 YFSETQ.

The V and J genes are TRBV7-2 and TRBJ2-3; no clear D. The germline V gene has CDR1 SGHTA and CDR2 FQGNSA. The CDR3 loop spans 15 amino acids. V was cut by 0 bases and J by 0 bases, with 7 bases left in between. The CDR3 DNA reads TGTGCCAGCAGCTTAGCGTCCCCTAGCACAGATACGCAGTATTTT. It specifies CASSLASPSTDTQYF. The full variable domain, its missing parts supplied by reference TRBV7-2 and TRBJ2-3, is GAGVSQSPSNKVTEKGKDVELRCDPISGHTALYWYRQSLGQGLEFLIYFQGNSAPDKSGLPSDRFSAERTGGSVSTLTIQRTQQEDSAVYLCASSLASPSTDTQYFGPGTRLTVL.

A word on this clone: Other DNA sequences in the same sample also yield this CDR3. The CDR3, as DNA: TGTGCCAGCAGCTTGGACAGGGAGAACACTGAAGCTTTCTTT. Its translation is CASSLDRENTEAFF. The chain carries TRBV11-2 and TRBJ1-1; 8 nucleotides line up with TRBD1. Per germline, CDR1 SGHAT and CDR2 FQNNGV. The CDR3 extends over 14 amino acids. V dropped 3 bases and J dropped 1; count of bases not matched to a gene: 1.

J is TRBJ1-3 and V is TRBV4-2, with a tentative D call TRBD1 (6 bases). This CDR3 spans 16 amino acids. Trimming stripped 0 bases from V and 4 bases from J, with 13 bases between. Germline assignment: CDR1 LGHNA and CDR2 YNFKEQ. The CDR3 DNA is TGTGCCAGCAGCCAAGATAGGGCAGGGGCCGGAAACACCATATATTTT. It encodes CASSQDRAGAGNTIYF.

As concerns this clone: In the same sample, other DNA sequences code for this CDR3. The V and J genes are TRBV4-3 and TRBJ2-5; perhaps TRBD1 as D (5 bases). The V end was cut by 1 base, the J end by 4 bases, with 7 bases between. Germline V gene lookup returns CDR1 LGHNA and CDR2 YSLEER. The CDR3 contains 13 residues. The CDR3 nucleotides read TGCGCCAGCAGCCAAGGACAGAGAGAGACCCAGTACTTC. Translating it yields CASSQGQRETQYF.

This clone has only one observation. This rearrangement joins TRBV27 to TRBJ2-7; 10 nucleotides line up with TRBD2. Germline CDR1 and CDR2: MNHEY and SMNVEV (reference sequence). The V gene end was trimmed by 5 bases and the J gene end by 7 bases; junction bases not matched to a gene: 26. The CDR3 contains 20 residues. CDR3 nucleotide sequence: TGTGCCAGCAGTGGTTCCGCGCCACCATCTAAGCGGGAGGGCCATCGGGAGCAGTACTTC. It encodes CASSGSAPPSKREGHREQYF.

The CDR3 here is CASSYQRQVTYEQYF. CDR3 DNA sequence: TGTGCCAGCAGTTACCAACGACAGGTCACCTACGAGCAGTACTTC. The V and J genes are TRBV6-5 and TRBJ2-7; D is possibly TRBD1 (6 bases). Germline V gene data show CDR1 as MNHEY and CDR2 as SVGAGI. V gave up 2 bases and J gave up 2 bases, with 13 bases separating them. CDR3 size: 15 residues.

This clone has a handful of counts. Other DNA sequences in the sample encode the same CDR3. This chain uses TRBV11-2 with TRBJ2-7; the D is unclear. This CDR3 spans 11 amino acids. V was pared by 3 bases and J by 3 bases, with 3 bases between. Germline assignment: CDR1 SGHAT and CDR2 FQNNGV. CDR3 sequence (DNA): TGTGCCAGCAGCTTTAGCTACGAGCAGTACTTC. Protein sequence: CASSFSYEQYF. Filled out from reference TRBV11-2 and TRBJ2-7, the complete variable domain reads EAGVAQSPRYKIIEKRQSVAFWCNPISGHATLYWYQQILGQGPKLLIQFQNNGVVDDSQLPKDRFSAERLKGVDSTLKIQPAKLEDSAVYLCASSFSYEQYFGPGTRLTVT.

The chain has TRBV7-6 and TRBJ1-1, with D possibly matching TRBD1 (6 bases). The CDR3 contains 15 residues. V lost 5 bases to trimming and J lost 1 base, with 14 bases between them. Germline CDR1 is SGHVS and CDR2 is FNYEAQ. The CDR3 coding sequence is TGTGCCAGCAGCCGAGCAGGGGTGGGGAACACTGAAGCTTTCTTT. This sequence encodes CASSRAGVGNTEAFF.

The V gene is TRBV10-1, the J gene TRBJ1-5; 8 positions match TRBD1. The CDR3 contains 18 residues. Germline assignment: CDR1 WNHNN and CDR2 SYGVQD (reference sequence). V lost 2 bases, J lost 6 bases, and 15 bases stayed unmatched. This chain's CDR3 is CASSEPSGDRRGGQPQHF. The CDR3 bases are TGCGCCAGCAGTGAGCCCTCAGGGGACAGGAGGGGCGGTCAGCCCCAGCATTTT.

The J gene is TRBJ2-1, the V gene TRBV4-3; 11 nucleotides agree with TRBD2. Trimming took 0 bases from V and 6 from J; bases not matched to a gene: 7. CDR1 and CDR2 from the germline V gene are LGHNA and YSLEER. The CDR3 totals 17 residues. The chain's CDR3 is CASSQEELAGALNEQFF. CDR3 nucleotide sequence: TGCGCCAGCAGCCAAGAAGAACTAGCGGGGGCCCTCAATGAGCAGTTCTTC.

This chain joins TRBV6-4 and TRBJ2-3, with 7 nucleotides matching TRBD1. The trim removed 6 bases at V and 2 bases at J, leaving 8 bases unmatched. The germline CDR1 and CDR2 sequences are MRHNA and SNTAGT. There are 15 residues in the CDR3. The CDR3, as DNA: TGTGCCAGCAGACTCCGGGACAGCTACACAGATACGCAGTATTTT. Translated, it gives CASRLRDSYTDTQYF.

This clone has just a few counts. J is TRBJ2-4 and V is TRBV28; 9 bases agree with TRBD1. The germline gives CDR1 MDHEN, CDR2 SYDVKM. This CDR3 has 15 amino acids. With V trimmed by 5 bases and J by 1 base, 3 bases remained unmatched. The chain's CDR3 is CASSAQGAAKNIQYF. The CDR3 region has the DNA TGTGCCAGCAGTGCACAGGGGGCTGCCAAAAACATTCAGTACTTC.

The chain recombines TRBV6-5 with TRBJ2-7; a possible D gene is TRBD2 (6 bases). The CDR3 extends over 15 amino acids. The germline V and J ends were trimmed by 2 bases and 7 bases, with 18 bases remaining between them. The germline gives CDR1 MNHEY, CDR2 SVGAGI. The CDR3: CASSYGSTRRGEQYF. CDR3 DNA: TGTGCCAGCAGTTACGGGTCGACCAGGAGGGGAGAGCAGTACTTC.

For the CDR3, the DNA is TGTGCCAGCAGCCAGTCCCGGGACTTCACTAGCACAGATACGCAGTATTTT. Its protein is CASSQSRDFTSTDTQYF. The chain combines TRBV4-2 with TRBJ2-3; maybe TRBD2 (6 bases). V lost 3 bases and J 0 bases, leaving 16 bases between the germline ends. Germline-derived CDR1 and CDR2 are LGHNA and YNFKEQ. The CDR3 is 17 residues long.

The chain employs TRBV5-1 and TRBJ1-6; 7 nucleotides align to TRBD1. Trimming at V came to 2 bases and at J to 6 bases, leaving 2 bases not matched to a gene. There are 14 residues in the CDR3. Germline values: CDR1 SGHRS, CDR2 YFSETQ. This chain's CDR3 is CASSFNRGNSPLHF. DNA for the CDR3: TGCGCCAGCAGCTTCAACAGGGGTAATTCACCCCTCCACTTT.

The rearrangement uses TRBV5-6 and TRBJ2-3; D is possibly TRBD1 (6 bases). Germline assignment: CDR1 SGHDT and CDR2 YYEEEE. The V gene lost 1 base and the J gene lost 1 base, with 10 bases spanning the gap. The CDR3 has 15 residues. The CDR3 region is CASSLQTGRTDTQYF. CDR3 bases: TGTGCCAGCAGCTTGCAGACAGGACGCACAGATACGCAGTATTTT.

This clone has more than one count but fewer than ten. The chain is built from TRBV28 and TRBJ2-7; TRBD1 might be the D (6 bases). The V end lost 3 bases, the J end lost 3 bases, and 12 bases lay between the germline ends. In germline, CDR1 is MDHEN, CDR2 SYDVKM. The CDR3 is 14 amino acids. CDR3 amino acids: CASSLWGRFYEQYF. DNA of the CDR3: TGTGCCAGCAGTTTGTGGGGGCGCTTCTACGAGCAGTACTTC.

This chain uses TRBV5-1 with TRBJ2-7; a weak D match, TRBD1 (5 bases). Deletions cut 2 bases from V and 2 bases from J, with 8 bases between. CDR3 length equals 13 residues. Germline values: CDR1 SGHRS, CDR2 YFSETQ. The CDR3 sequence: CASSFRQTYEQYF. CDR3 DNA sequence: TGCGCCAGCAGCTTTAGACAGACCTACGAGCAGTACTTC.